The present T cell receptor beta chain was sequenced within a study of memory CD4+ T cells and cytomegalovirus serostatus. The CDR3 has 13 amino acids. Germline V gene lookup returns CDR1 SNHLY and CDR2 FYNNEI. V was shortened by 3 bases and J by 3 bases, with 9 bases between the two germline ends. Single viable CD3+CD4+CD8-CD45RO+ cells were sorted as the memory CD4+ T cells. Method: immunoSEQ multiplex PCR; TCRdb's copy keeps in-frame clones and lacks some. The sample has fewer than 40,000 clones; around 79% are singletons. The chain links TRBV2 to TRBJ2-7; no clear D gene. The TCR originated in an adult in good health and CMV-seropositive. The sample taken for sequencing was memory CD4+ T cells from blood. The CDR3 DNA follows: TGTGCCAGCAGTGATACTGGGTACTACGAGCAGTACTTC. This encodes CASSDTGYYEQYF.